These 10 T cell receptor beta chains came from one sample sequenced in a study of cytomegalovirus exposure and HLA in healthy donors. With 60 Vbeta and 13 Jbeta primers, the PCR was carried out. Sequencing was performed with immunoSEQ multiplex PCR; in TCRdb, only in-frame clones are kept and a portion is missing. The repertoire holds 200,000 or so clones, with 75% to 90% as singletons. Sequencing used PBMCs. The receptors here all came from a middle-aged woman in good health and CMV-seronegative.

The V gene is TRBV7-2, the J gene TRBJ2-3; TRBD2 agrees at 10 bases. V was pared by 2 bases and J by 1 base, with 6 bases of the junction left unmatched. Germline CDR1 reads SGHTA; CDR2 reads FQGNSA. The CDR3 length is 17 residues. The chain's CDR3 is CASSLSASGSGTDTQYF. CDR3 sequence (DNA): TGTGCCAGCAGCTTATCGGCTAGCGGGAGCGGCACAGATACGCAGTATTTT.

The chain uses TRBV7-9 and TRBJ1-1, with 11 nucleotides matching TRBD1. There are 15 residues in the CDR3. Germline assignment: CDR1 SEHNR and CDR2 FQNEAQ (reference sequence). V dropped 5 bases and J dropped 4; count of bases not matched to a gene: 6. CDR3 DNA sequence: TGTGCCAGCAGCCCCTGGGACAGGGGGTCCACTGAAGCTTTCTTT. Translated: CASSPWDRGSTEAFF.

The CDR3 is CASSLVRGGGGQNEQFF. The CDR3 DNA follows: TGTGCCAGCAGCTTAGTTCGGGGTGGGGGAGGACAAAATGAGCAGTTCTTC. This chain uses TRBV7-8 with TRBJ2-1; TRBD2 might be the D (6 bases). The CDR3 is 17 residues long. V was pared by 1 base and J by 7 bases, with 20 bases between. CDR1 is SGHVS and CDR2 is FQNEAQ in the germline V gene.

The chain combines TRBV27 with TRBJ1-1; D is ambiguous. The ends were cut back, 4 bases at V and 2 bases at J, with 8 bases in the middle. The CDR3 has 13 amino acids. Germline values: CDR1 MNHEY, CDR2 SMNVEV (reference sequence). Here the CDR3 reads CASSWELNTEAFF. CDR3 nucleotide sequence: TGTGCCAGCAGTTGGGAGCTCAACACTGAAGCTTTCTTT.

This chain connects TRBV25-1 to TRBJ2-1; 10 nucleotides line up with TRBD1. The CDR3 is 14 residues long. J lost 7 bases, V lost 7 bases, and 7 bases had no gene match. The germline gives CDR1 MGHDK, CDR2 SYGVNS. Here the CDR3 reads CASKGQGRGNEQFF. The CDR3, as DNA: TGTGCCAGCAAGGGACAGGGGCGCGGAAATGAGCAGTTCTTC.

This chain links TRBV27 with TRBJ1-4; weak D call: TRBD1 (6 bases). The CDR3 contains 16 residues. CDR1 is MNHEY, CDR2 SMNVEV, per germline (reference sequence). V shed 0 bases and J shed 4 bases, with 12 bases lying between them. CDR3 sequence reads: CASSLSRTARNEKLFF. In nucleotides, the CDR3 is TGTGCCAGCAGTTTATCGAGGACAGCACGTAATGAAAAACTGTTTTTT. Full variable domain (rest looked up from reference TRBV27 and TRBJ1-4): EAQVTQNPRYLITVTGKKLTVTCSQNMNHEYMSWYRQDPGLGLRQIYYSMNVEVTDKGDVPEGYKVSRKEKRNFPLILESPSPNQTSLYFCASSLSRTARNEKLFFGSGTQLSVL.

Only a few counts were recorded for this clone. V is TRBV18 and J is TRBJ2-5, with 12 bases identical to TRBD2. Germline lookup yields CDR1 KGHSH and CDR2 LQKENI. This CDR3 comprises 17 residues. Trimming removed 4 bases from V and 5 bases from J; junction bases left unmatched: 11. This CDR3 is CASSRLTSGSSQETQYF. For the CDR3, the DNA is TGTGCCAGCTCACGCCTGACTAGCGGGAGCTCCCAGGAGACCCAGTACTTC.

The chain employs TRBV19 and TRBJ2-7; 8 positions match TRBD1. Trimming took 2 bases from V and 11 from J; bases not matched to a gene: 5. The CDR3 loop spans 12 amino acids. The germline gives CDR1 LNHDA, CDR2 SQIVND (reference sequence). CDR3 region: CASSIKQGVKYF. The CDR3 DNA follows: TGTGCCAGTAGTATAAAACAGGGGGTGAAGTACTTC.

The rearrangement uses TRBV5-1 and TRBJ2-1; maybe TRBD2 (6 bases). The CDR3 is made up of 18 amino acids. Trimming shortened V by 4 bases and J by 0 bases, and 20 bases separated the two germline ends. The germline CDR1 and CDR2 sequences are SGHRS and YFSETQ. DNA of the CDR3: TGCGCCAGCAGCCCGAAGGGACTCGGGTCTCGCTCCTACAATGAGCAGTTCTTC. Translated: CASSPKGLGSRSYNEQFF.

CDR3 nucleotide sequence: TGTGCCAGCAGCTTGGGACTAGCGAGTGAGCAGTTCTTC. It encodes CASSLGLASEQFF. This chain links TRBV7-7 with TRBJ2-1, with TRBD2 identical over 10 bases. This CDR3 contains 13 residues. The germline gives CDR1 SSHAT, CDR2 FNYEAQ (reference sequence). V dropped 3 bases and J dropped 9; count of bases not matched to a gene: 2.